This T cell receptor (beta chain) was recovered during a study of T-cell memory formation after mild COVID-19. Study conclusions and caveats: In second-wave clones peaking day 37, SARS-CoV-2 specificity remained unconfirmed.

The CDR3 covers 12 residues. Trimming removed 3 bases at V and 9 bases at J, with 9 bases between. The germline V gene encodes CDR1 MNHEY and CDR2 SMNVEV (reference sequence). MiXCR, run by TCRdb on the 5' RACE reads, gives a single entry per CDR3 protein. The sample holds over 450,000 distinct CDR3 sequences, approximately 20% seen once. At least ten counts were recorded for this clonotype. Its target is not known. The V gene is TRBV27, the J gene TRBJ2-1; tentatively, D is TRBD1 or TRBD2 (5 bases each). The sample was PBMCs or a T cell subset sorted from them (not recorded which). The sequence was collected from an adult woman who had mild COVID-19 (a few samples of this study predate the infection). Cell type and time point are not known. The CDR3 nucleotides are TGTGCCAGCAGTTTGATCGGGGCTGAGCAGTTCTTC. This encodes CASSLIGAEQFF.